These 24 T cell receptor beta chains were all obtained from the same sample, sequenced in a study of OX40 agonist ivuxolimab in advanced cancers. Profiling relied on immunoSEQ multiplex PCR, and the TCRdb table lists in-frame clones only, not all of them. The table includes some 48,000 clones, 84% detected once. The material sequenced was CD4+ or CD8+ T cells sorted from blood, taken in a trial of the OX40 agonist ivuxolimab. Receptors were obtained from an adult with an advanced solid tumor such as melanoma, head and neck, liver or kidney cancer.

As DNA, the CDR3 is TGTGCCAGCAGTGAATTAATAGGGGGCAACACTGAAGCTTTCTTT. The encoded protein is CASSELIGGNTEAFF. The J gene is TRBJ1-1, the V gene TRBV25-1; TRBD1 agrees at 7 bases. The ends lost 1 base at V and 2 bases at J; junction bases unmatched: 4. This CDR3 contains 15 residues. The germline CDR1 and CDR2 sequences are MGHDK and SYGVNS.

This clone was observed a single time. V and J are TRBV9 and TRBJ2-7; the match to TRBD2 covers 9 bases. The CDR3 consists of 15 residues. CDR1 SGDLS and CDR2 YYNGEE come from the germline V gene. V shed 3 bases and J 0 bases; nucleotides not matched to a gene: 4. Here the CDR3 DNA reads TGTGCCAGCAGCGCTAGCGGGGACAACTCCTACGAGCAGTACTTC. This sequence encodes CASSASGDNSYEQYF.

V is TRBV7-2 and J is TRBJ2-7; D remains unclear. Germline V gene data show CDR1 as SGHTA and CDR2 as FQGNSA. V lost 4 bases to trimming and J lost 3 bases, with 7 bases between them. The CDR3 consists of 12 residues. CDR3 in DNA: TGTGCCAGCAGCTCGACACACTACGAGCAGTACTTC. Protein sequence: CASSSTHYEQYF.

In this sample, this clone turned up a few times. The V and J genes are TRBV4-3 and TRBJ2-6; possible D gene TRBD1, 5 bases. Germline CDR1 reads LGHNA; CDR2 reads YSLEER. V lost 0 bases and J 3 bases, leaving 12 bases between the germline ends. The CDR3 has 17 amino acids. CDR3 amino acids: CASSQDRWGYGANVLTF. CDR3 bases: TGCGCCAGCAGCCAAGATCGATGGGGCTATGGGGCCAACGTCCTGACTTTC.

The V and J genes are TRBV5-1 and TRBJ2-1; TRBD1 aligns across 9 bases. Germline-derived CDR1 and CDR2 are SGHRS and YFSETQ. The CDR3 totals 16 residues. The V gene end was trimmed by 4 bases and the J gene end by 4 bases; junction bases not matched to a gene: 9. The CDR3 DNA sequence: TGCGCCAGCAGCACCCTCACAGGGGGCGTTTACAATGAGCAGTTCTTC. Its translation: CASSTLTGGVYNEQFF.

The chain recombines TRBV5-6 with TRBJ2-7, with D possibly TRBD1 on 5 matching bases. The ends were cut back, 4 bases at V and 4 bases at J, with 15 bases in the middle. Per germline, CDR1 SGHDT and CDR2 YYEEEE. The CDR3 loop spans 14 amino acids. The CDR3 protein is CASSQGRGSYEQYF. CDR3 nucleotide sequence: TGTGCCAGCAGCCAAGGTAGGGGTTCTTACGAGCAGTACTTC.

In nucleotides, the CDR3 is TGTGCCAGCAGCCCTCCATTATCGTTTGGAAACACCATATATTTT. It translates to CASSPPLSFGNTIYF. This chain uses TRBV5-5 with TRBJ1-3; D gene uncertain. Germline V lookup: CDR1 SGHKS, CDR2 YYEKEE (reference sequence). With 4 bases removed from V and 3 bases from J, the gap between germline ends came to 14 bases. The CDR3 is made up of 15 amino acids.

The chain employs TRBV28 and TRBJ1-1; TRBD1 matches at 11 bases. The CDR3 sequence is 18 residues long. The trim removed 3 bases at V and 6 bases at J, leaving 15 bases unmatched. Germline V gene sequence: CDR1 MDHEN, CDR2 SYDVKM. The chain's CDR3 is CASSLPGQGARGDSEAFF. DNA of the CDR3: TGTGCCAGCAGTTTGCCCGGACAGGGGGCGCGCGGGGACTCTGAAGCTTTCTTT.

This CDR3 is CASSSNRGSNEKLFF. The CDR3 region has the DNA TGTGCCAGCAGCTCAAACAGGGGGAGTAATGAAAAACTGTTTTTT. V gene TRBV5-8 combines with J gene TRBJ1-4, with 8 bases fitting TRBD1. The CDR3 totals 15 residues. Losses at the gene ends were 3 bases for V and 4 bases for J; bases not matched to a gene: 5. The germline CDR1 and CDR2 sequences are SGHTS and YDEGEE.

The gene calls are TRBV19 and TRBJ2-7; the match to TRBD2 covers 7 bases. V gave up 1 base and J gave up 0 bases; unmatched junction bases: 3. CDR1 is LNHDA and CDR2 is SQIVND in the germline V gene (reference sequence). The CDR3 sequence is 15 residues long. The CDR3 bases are TGTGCCAGTAGTATAGGGGGAGGGACCTCCTACGAGCAGTACTTC. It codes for CASSIGGGTSYEQYF.

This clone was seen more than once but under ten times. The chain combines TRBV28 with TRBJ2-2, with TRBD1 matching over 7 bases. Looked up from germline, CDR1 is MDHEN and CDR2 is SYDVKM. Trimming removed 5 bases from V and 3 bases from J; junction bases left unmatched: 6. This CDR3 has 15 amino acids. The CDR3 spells CASSPTGSDTGELFF. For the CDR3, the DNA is TGTGCCAGCAGTCCGACAGGGAGTGACACCGGGGAGCTGTTTTTT.

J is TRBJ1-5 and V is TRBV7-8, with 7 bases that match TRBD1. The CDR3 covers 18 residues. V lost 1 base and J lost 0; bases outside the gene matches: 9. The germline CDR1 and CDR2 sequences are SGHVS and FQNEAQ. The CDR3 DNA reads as TGTGCCAGCAGCTTAGGCCCGGGACAGTTAAATAGCAATCAGCCCCAGCATTTT. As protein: CASSLGPGQLNSNQPQHF.

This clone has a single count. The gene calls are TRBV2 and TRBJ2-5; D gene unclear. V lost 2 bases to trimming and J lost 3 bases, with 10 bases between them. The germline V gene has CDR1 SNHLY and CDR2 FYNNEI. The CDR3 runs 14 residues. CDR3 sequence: CASSELVDEETQYF. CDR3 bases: TGTGCCAGCAGTGAATTGGTAGATGAAGAGACCCAGTACTTC.

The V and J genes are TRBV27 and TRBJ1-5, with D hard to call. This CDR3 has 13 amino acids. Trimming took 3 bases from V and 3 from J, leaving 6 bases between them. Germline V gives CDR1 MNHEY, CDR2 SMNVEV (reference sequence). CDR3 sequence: CASSFKHNQPQHF. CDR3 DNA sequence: TGTGCCAGCAGTTTCAAACACAATCAGCCCCAGCATTTT.

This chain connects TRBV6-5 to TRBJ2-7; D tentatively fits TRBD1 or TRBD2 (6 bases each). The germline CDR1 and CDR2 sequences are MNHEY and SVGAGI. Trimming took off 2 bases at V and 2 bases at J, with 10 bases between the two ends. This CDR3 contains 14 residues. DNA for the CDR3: TGTGCCAGCAGTTACCGGGGGCGAGCCTACGAGCAGTACTTC. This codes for CASSYRGRAYEQYF.

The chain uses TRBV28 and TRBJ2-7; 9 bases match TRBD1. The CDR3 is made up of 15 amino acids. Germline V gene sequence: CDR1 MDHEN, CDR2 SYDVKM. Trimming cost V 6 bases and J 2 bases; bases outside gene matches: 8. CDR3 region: CASSLSGTGTYEQYF. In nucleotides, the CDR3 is TGTGCCAGCAGCCTATCCGGGACAGGGACCTACGAGCAGTACTTC.

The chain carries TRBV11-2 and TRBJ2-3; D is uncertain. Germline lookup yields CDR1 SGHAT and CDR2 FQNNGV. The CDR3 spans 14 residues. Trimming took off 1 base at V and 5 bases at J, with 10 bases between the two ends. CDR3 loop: CASSLGLVGDTQYF. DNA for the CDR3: TGTGCCAGCAGCTTAGGACTGGTAGGAGATACGCAGTATTTT.

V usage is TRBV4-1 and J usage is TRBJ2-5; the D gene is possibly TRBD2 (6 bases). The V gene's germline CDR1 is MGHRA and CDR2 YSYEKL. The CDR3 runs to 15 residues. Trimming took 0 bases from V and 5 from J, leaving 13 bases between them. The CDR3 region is CASSQDRRGQETQYF. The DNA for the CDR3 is TGCGCCAGCAGCCAAGATAGGAGGGGCCAGGAGACCCAGTACTTC.

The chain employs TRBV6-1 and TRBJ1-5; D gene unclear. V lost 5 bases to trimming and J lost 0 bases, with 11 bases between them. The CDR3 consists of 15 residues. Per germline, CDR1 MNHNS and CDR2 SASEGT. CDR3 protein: CASSPPGYSNQPQHF. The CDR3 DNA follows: TGTGCCAGCAGTCCGCCGGGGTATAGCAATCAGCCCCAGCATTTT.

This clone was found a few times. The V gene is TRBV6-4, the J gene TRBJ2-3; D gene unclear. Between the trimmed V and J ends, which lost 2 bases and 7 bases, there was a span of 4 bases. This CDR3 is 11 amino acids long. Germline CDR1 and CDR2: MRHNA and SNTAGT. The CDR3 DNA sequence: TGTGCCAGCAGTGACGGGTATACGCAGTATTTT. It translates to CASSDGYTQYF.

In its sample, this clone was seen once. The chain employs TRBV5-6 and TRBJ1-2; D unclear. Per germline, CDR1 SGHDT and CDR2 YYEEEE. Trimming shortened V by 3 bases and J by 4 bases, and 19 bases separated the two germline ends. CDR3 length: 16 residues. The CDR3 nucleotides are TGTGCCAGCAGCTCAGCAGGCTTGCCGACCCCCTATGGCTACACCTTC. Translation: CASSSAGLPTPYGYTF.

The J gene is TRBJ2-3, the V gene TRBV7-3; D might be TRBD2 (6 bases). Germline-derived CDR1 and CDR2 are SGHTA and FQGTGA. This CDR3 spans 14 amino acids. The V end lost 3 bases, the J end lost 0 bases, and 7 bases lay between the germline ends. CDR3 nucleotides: TGTGCCAGCAGCTTGGGACTTAGCACAGATACGCAGTATTTT. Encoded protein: CASSLGLSTDTQYF.

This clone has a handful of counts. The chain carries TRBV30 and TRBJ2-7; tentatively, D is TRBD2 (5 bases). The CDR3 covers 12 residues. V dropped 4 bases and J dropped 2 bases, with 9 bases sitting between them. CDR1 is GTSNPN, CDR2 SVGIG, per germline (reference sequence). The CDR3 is CAWTEGTYEQYF. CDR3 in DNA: TGTGCCTGGACAGAGGGAACCTACGAGCAGTACTTC.

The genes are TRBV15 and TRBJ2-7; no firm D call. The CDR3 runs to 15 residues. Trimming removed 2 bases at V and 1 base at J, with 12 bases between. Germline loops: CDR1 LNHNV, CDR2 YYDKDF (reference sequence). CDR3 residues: CATSRNTDGSYEQYF. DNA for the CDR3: TGTGCCACCAGCAGAAATACGGACGGTTCCTACGAGCAGTACTTC.